This T cell receptor (beta chain) originates from a study of radiotherapy plus CTLA-4 blockade in lung cancer. Turning to the study itself: Objective responses were recorded in 15% to 20% of patients, with disease control recorded in about 30%. Study-wide results and caveats: TCR clones of tumor origin grew in blood after radiotherapy plus ipilimumab.

This CDR3 spans 14 amino acids. V lost 6 bases and J lost 7, with 19 bases in between. CDR1 SGHDT and CDR2 YYEEEE come from the germline V gene. This clone is a singleton in its sample. What it binds is not known. Those patients who had chemo-refractory metastatic non-small-cell lung cancer were given focal radiation along with CTLA-4 blockade through ipilimumab. Generated by immunoSEQ multiplex PCR, the TCRdb table keeps only in-frame clones and is missing some. The data show 95,000 to 150,000 clones, with 90% seen just once and 6.9% held by the top ten. The source of this sequence is a human donor with non-small cell lung cancer that progressed on radiotherapy plus ipilimumab. V usage is TRBV5-6 and J usage is TRBJ1-1, with D perhaps TRBD1 (5 bases). Sequencing used peripheral blood, obtained from a patient treated with radiotherapy plus ipilimumab. CDR3 in amino acids: CASTPGPVGDEAFF. CDR3 nucleotides: TGTGCCAGCACCCCCGGGCCAGTAGGGGATGAAGCTTTCTTT.